This T cell receptor (beta chain) was sequenced in a study of patients and donors after allogeneic stem cell transplantation. TCRdb called the RT-PCR reads again in MiXCR, with one record for every CDR3 protein. The sample gives approximately 99,000 distinct CDR3 sequences, roughly 37% of which show up once; around 25% is in the top ten. This clonotype was detected only a few times. The sequenced material came from blood, either unsorted or a sorted T cell fraction (not recorded which). The clonotype comes from a human donor who was either an allogeneic HSCT recipient or a stem cell or donor lymphocyte infusion donor (not recorded which). It is not recorded whose cells these are; they may come from a transplant donor.

CDR3 sequence: CASSQEAGVPYSNQPQHF. The CDR3 DNA is TGTGCCAGCAGCCAAGAAGCTGGAGTCCCCTATAGCAATCAGCCCCAGCATTTT. V is TRBV4-2 and J is TRBJ1-5; D is unclear. The V end lost 0 bases, the J end lost 0 bases, and 15 bases lay between the germline ends. Germline lookup yields CDR1 LGHNA and CDR2 YNFKEQ. The CDR3 extends over 18 amino acids.